This section outlines one T cell receptor (beta chain) sequence together with its context. The data originate from a study of blood T cells in healthy people across ages. A second PCR, run for roughly 6 to 11 cycles, used a sample-barcoded 5' primer plus a J-beta primer mix. TCRdb ran MiXCR on the 5' RACE reads and lists one entry per CDR3 protein. The data hold about 680,000 distinct CDR3 sequences, with more than 40% observed a single time. Germline assignment: CDR1 DFQATT and CDR2 SNEGSKA (reference sequence). Unmatched junction bases numbered 9, after V lost 6 bases and J lost 5 bases. The CDR3 totals 13 residues.

The specimen sequenced was blood. The TCR sequence derives from a woman aged 60-75 years in good health. The chain is built from TRBV20-1 and TRBJ1-1, with 7 nucleotides matching TRBD1. The CDR3 here is CSASGGMGTEAFF. CDR3 DNA sequence: TGCAGTGCCTCAGGGGGAATGGGGACTGAAGCTTTCTTT.